These 3 T cell receptor beta chains share one sample of origin, sequenced in a study of blood T cell repertoires in COVID-19. TCRdb's copy holds only in-frame clones and misses some; the assay was immunoSEQ multiplex PCR. Of about 150,000 clones in the sample, roughly 84% were seen once. Sequencing used PBMCs or T cells enriched from blood (not recorded which). The origin of the receptors is a man aged 70 or older who had been exposed to COVID-19.

The chain joins TRBV5-8 to TRBJ1-6; 7 nucleotides agree with TRBD1. Germline V gene sequence: CDR1 SGHTS, CDR2 YDEGEE. The CDR3 extends over 15 amino acids. J was trimmed by 7 bases and V by 6 bases; bases with no gene match: 10. This chain's CDR3 is CASKTPGTDNSPLHF. The CDR3 DNA follows: TGTGCCAGCAAAACCCCCGGGACAGACAATTCACCCCTCCACTTT.

V and J are TRBV28 and TRBJ1-4, with a possible D match to TRBD1 (5 bases). CDR3 length: 15 residues. The germline V gene has CDR1 MDHEN and CDR2 SYDVKM. V gave up 6 bases and J gave up 7 bases, with 18 bases separating them. CDR3 in DNA: TGTGCCAGCAGAGAAACAGGTTTCCGGAGTGAAAAACTGTTTTTT. This translates into CASRETGFRSEKLFF.

The chain employs TRBV13 and TRBJ2-1, with 9 bases identical to TRBD1. Germline V CDR1 and CDR2: PRHDT, FYEKMQ (reference sequence). The CDR3 covers 13 residues. Trimming took 3 bases from V and 15 from J; bases not matched to a gene: 9. CDR3 sequence (DNA): TGTGCCAGCAGCTTCAAGACAGGGGGGGTGGCGTTCTTC. Translated, it gives CASSFKTGGVAFF.